This is a list of T cell receptor beta chains from one sample in a study of beta chain features in type 1 diabetes. The table came from immunoSEQ multiplex PCR; TCRdb's copy has only in-frame clones and leaves some out. The sample includes a few hundred thousand clones, roughly 12% of them seen just once. Material for sequencing was naive CD4+ T cells from blood. These receptors all come from a young woman with type 1 diabetes. The CDR3 runs from the conserved cysteine through the conserved F or W. The order of the fields is J gene, V gene, CDR3 length, D gene, clone size, CDR3 protein, CDR3 DNA. The D gene is left open where the match is weak. Clone size is stated in some rows and not others, as once, few, many or a class when expanded.

TRBJ2-3	TRBV5-1	15	-	few	CASSLDGSSTDTQYF	TGCGCCAGCAGCTTGGATGGCTCTAGCACAGATACGCAGTATTTT
TRBJ2-1	TRBV28	14	TRBD1	few	CASSLGQGDNEQFF	TGTGCCAGCAGTTTGGGACAGGGGGACAATGAGCAGTTCTTC
TRBJ2-2	TRBV2	13	-	-	CASRAGWTGELFF	TGTGCCAGCAGGGCAGGGTGGACCGGGGAGCTGTTTTTT
TRBJ2-7	TRBV15	16	-	few	CATSPTHRTTTYEQYF	TGTGCCACCAGCCCGACCCACAGGACAACCACCTACGAGCAGTACTTC
TRBJ2-3	TRBV11-2	15	-	-	CASSLDLGSADTQYF	TGTGCCAGCAGCTTAGATCTGGGCTCGGCAGATACGCAGTATTTT
TRBJ2-1	TRBV29-1	14	-	-	CSILLTSSYNEQFF	TGCAGCATCCTACTCACTAGTTCCTACAATGAGCAGTTCTTC
TRBJ2-7	TRBV11-2	15	TRBD2	-	CASSRKRETVYEQYF	TGTGCCAGCAGCAGAAAGCGGGAGACCGTTTACGAGCAGTACTTC
TRBJ2-7	TRBV27	16	TRBD2	few	CASSLGLAGLSYEQYF	TGTGCCAGCAGTTTGGGACTAGCGGGTCTCTCCTACGAGCAGTACTTC
TRBJ2-3	TRBV9	17	TRBD2	-	CASSVGSGAPSTDTQYF	TGTGCCAGCAGCGTGGGTAGCGGGGCCCCTAGCACAGATACGCAGTATTTT
TRBJ1-5	TRBV18	15	TRBD1	-	CASSPRQGSEGPQHF	TGTGCCAGCTCACCACGACAGGGTTCCGAGGGGCCCCAGCATTTT
TRBJ2-1	TRBV6-5	15	-	-	CASSSDGRPYNEQFF	TGTGCCAGCAGTTCTGACGGGAGACCGTACAATGAGCAGTTCTTC
TRBJ2-2	TRBV4-1	16	TRBD2	-	CASRRVSGSNTGELFF	TGCGCCAGCAGGCGTGTTAGCGGGTCGAACACCGGGGAGCTGTTTTTT
TRBJ2-1	TRBV29-1	13	TRBD1	-	CSVRQGPYNEQFF	TGCAGCGTTCGACAGGGCCCCTACAATGAGCAGTTCTTC
TRBJ2-1	TRBV9	15	TRBD2	few	CASSQASGRYNEQFF	TGTGCCAGCAGCCAGGCTAGCGGGAGGTACAATGAGCAGTTCTTC
TRBJ1-5	TRBV5-4	16	-	few	CASSPGSPGGNQPQHF	TGTGCCAGCAGCCCGGGAAGCCCGGGTGGCAATCAGCCCCAGCATTTT
TRBJ1-1	TRBV21-1	11	-	few	CATSVGTEAFF	TGTGCCACCTCGGTTGGCACTGAAGCTTTCTTT
TRBJ2-3	TRBV9	13	-	few	CASSRTSTDTQYF	TGTGCCAGCAGCAGGACTAGCACAGATACGCAGTATTTT
TRBJ2-3	TRBV28	13	-	few	CASSLWVADTQYF	TGTGCCAGCAGTTTATGGGTAGCGGATACGCAGTATTTT
TRBJ2-1	TRBV6-5	15	-	few	CASSYTSGSYNEQFF	TGTGCCAGCAGTTACACCAGCGGATCCTACAATGAGCAGTTCTTC
TRBJ2-7	TRBV5-1	14	-	few	CASSLFVGHDEQYF	TGCGCCAGCAGCTTGTTCGTCGGTCACGACGAGCAGTACTTC
TRBJ2-1	TRBV29-1	14	TRBD1	-	CSGGQPYVRNEQFF	TGCAGCGGGGGACAGCCTTACGTCCGCAATGAGCAGTTCTTC
TRBJ2-5	TRBV9	15	-	-	CASSGSQGIQETQYF	TGTGCCAGCAGCGGATCACAGGGAATCCAAGAGACCCAGTACTTC
TRBJ2-7	TRBV2	14	TRBD1	few	CASTLGTGIYEQYF	TGTGCCAGCACCCTCGGGACAGGGATTTACGAGCAGTACTTC
TRBJ2-1	TRBV19	18	TRBD2	-	CASTINLRLAGLYNEQFF	TGTGCCAGTACCATAAATCTTAGACTAGCGGGCCTCTACAATGAGCAGTTCTTC
TRBJ1-1	TRBV28	13	-	-	CASRQTGYTEAFF	TGTGCCAGCAGGCAGACAGGATACACTGAAGCTTTCTTT
TRBJ2-3	TRBV4-1	14	-	-	CASSQASSTDTQYF	TGCGCCAGCAGCCAAGCATCAAGCACAGATACGCAGTATTTT
TRBJ2-7	TRBV28	14	-	few	CASNVRDSIYEQYF	TGTGCCAGCAACGTGCGGGACAGCATCTACGAGCAGTACTTC
TRBJ1-5	TRBV6-6	15	-	-	CASSYVREGNQPQHF	TGTGCCAGCAGTTACGTGAGGGAGGGCAATCAGCCCCAGCATTTT
TRBJ2-6	TRBV5-1	17	-	-	CASSLRSGGSGANVLTF	TGCGCCAGCAGCTTAAGATCGGGTGGGTCTGGGGCCAACGTCCTGACTTTC
TRBJ2-2	TRBV12-5	14	-	-	CASGRTENTGELFF	TGTGCTAGTGGTAGGACTGAGAACACCGGGGAGCTGTTTTTT
TRBJ1-2	TRBV30	14	-	few	CAWSVPGINYGYTF	TGTGCCTGGAGTGTCCCAGGGATTAACTATGGCTACACCTTC
TRBJ2-5	TRBV2	10	-	-	CASTGKTQYF	TGTGCCAGCACCGGGAAGACCCAGTACTTC
TRBJ2-1	TRBV5-1	14	TRBD2	-	CASRRLAELNEQFF	TGCGCCAGCAGGAGACTAGCGGAGCTAAATGAGCAGTTCTTC
TRBJ2-5	TRBV5-1	15	-	few	CASSLLEGARETQYF	TGCGCCAGCAGCTTGTTGGAGGGGGCCAGAGAGACCCAGTACTTC
TRBJ1-1	TRBV18	15	-	few	CASSPFDGENTEAFF	TGTGCCAGCTCACCGTTCGACGGGGAGAACACTGAAGCTTTCTTT
TRBJ2-1	TRBV29-1	14	TRBD2	-	CSVNSGNRDNEQFF	TGCAGCGTTAATAGCGGGAATAGAGACAATGAGCAGTTCTTC
TRBJ1-1	TRBV21-1	22	-	-	CASSKALIGSSGDRGRRTEAFF	TGTGCCAGCAGCAAAGCGCTTATTGGCTCATCGGGAGACAGGGGGCGTAGGACTGAAGCTTTCTTT
TRBJ2-1	TRBV5-1	16	TRBD2	-	CASSTLAGLTYNEQFF	TGCGCCAGCAGCACGTTAGCGGGATTGACCTACAATGAGCAGTTCTTC
TRBJ2-3	TRBV7-9	17	TRBD1	-	CASSFLAGGSHADTQYF	TGTGCCAGCAGCTTTCTTGCAGGGGGCAGTCACGCAGATACGCAGTATTTT
TRBJ1-3	TRBV30	14	TRBD1	-	CAWRGQGGQNTIYF	TGTGCCTGGAGGGGACAGGGTGGACAAAACACCATATATTTT
TRBJ2-1	TRBV28	14	-	few	CASSLIPGWNEQFF	TGTGCCAGCAGTTTAATCCCAGGTTGGAATGAGCAGTTCTTC
TRBJ2-3	TRBV30	18	TRBD2	-	CAWSVPLLSGTFTDTQYF	TGTGCCTGGAGTGTACCCCTCCTTAGCGGGACGTTCACAGATACGCAGTATTTT
TRBJ1-1	TRBV7-2	15	TRBD1	few	CASSSDRVRSTEAFF	TGTGCCAGCAGCAGTGACAGGGTCCGTAGCACTGAAGCTTTCTTT
TRBJ2-2	TRBV4-3	16	-	few	CASSQDPPGNTGELFF	TGCGCCAGCAGCCAAGATCCCCCCGGGAACACCGGGGAGCTGTTTTTT
TRBJ1-1	TRBV5-4	16	-	-	CASSWGGGAMNTEAFF	TGTGCCAGCAGCTGGGGCGGGGGGGCGATGAACACTGAAGCTTTCTTT
TRBJ1-5	TRBV19	15	TRBD1	few	CASSIGQGGNQPQHF	TGTGCCAGTAGTATTGGACAGGGTGGCAATCAGCCCCAGCATTTT
TRBJ2-5	TRBV18	13	-	few	CASSPRTEETQYF	TGTGCCAGCTCACCGCGTACGGAAGAGACCCAGTACTTC
TRBJ2-1	TRBV6-1	13	-	few	CASSEDRYNEQFF	TGTGCCAGCAGTGAGGACAGATACAATGAGCAGTTCTTC
TRBJ2-1	TRBV5-6	12	-	-	CASSLRGRERFF	TGTGCCAGCAGCTTGAGGGGGAGGGAACGGTTCTTC
TRBJ2-7	TRBV29-1	13	-	many	CSALTGGHYEQYF	TGCAGCGCTTTGACAGGTGGACACTACGAGCAGTACTTC
TRBJ1-2	TRBV6-5	15	TRBD1	-	CASSYSSSGGGGYTF	TGTGCCAGCAGTTACTCGTCGTCAGGGGGTGGCGGCTACACCTTC
TRBJ2-7	TRBV5-4	16	TRBD2	few	CASSFREREDLGEQYF	TGTGCCAGCAGCTTTCGGGAGCGGGAGGACCTCGGCGAGCAGTACTTC
TRBJ2-1	TRBV7-8	14	TRBD2	few	CASSFTSVINEQFF	TGTGCCAGCAGCTTCACTAGCGTTATCAATGAGCAGTTCTTC
TRBJ1-2	TRBV7-8	17	-	-	CASSLAPTGLNLYGYTF	TGTGCCAGCAGCTTAGCGCCAACAGGGTTAAACCTCTATGGCTACACCTTC
TRBJ2-3	TRBV7-9	14	-	few	CASSMAGGTDTQYF	TGTGCCAGCAGTATGGCAGGGGGCACAGATACGCAGTATTTT
TRBJ2-7	TRBV13	14	-	-	CASSSQSGPYEQYF	TGTGCCAGCAGCAGCCAGTCAGGCCCCTACGAGCAGTACTTC
TRBJ1-2	TRBV29-1	14	-	few	CSVLDSLFNYGYTF	TGCAGCGTATTAGACAGCCTTTTTAACTATGGCTACACCTTC
TRBJ2-3	TRBV9	20	TRBD2	-	CASSARLAGGGYHILDTQYF	TGTGCCAGCAGCGCCCGACTAGCGGGAGGGGGCTATCATATCCTTGATACGCAGTATTTT
TRBJ2-7	TRBV27	15	TRBD2	-	CASSLSSGRYYEQYF	TGTGCCAGCAGTTTGTCTAGCGGGAGGTACTACGAGCAGTACTTC